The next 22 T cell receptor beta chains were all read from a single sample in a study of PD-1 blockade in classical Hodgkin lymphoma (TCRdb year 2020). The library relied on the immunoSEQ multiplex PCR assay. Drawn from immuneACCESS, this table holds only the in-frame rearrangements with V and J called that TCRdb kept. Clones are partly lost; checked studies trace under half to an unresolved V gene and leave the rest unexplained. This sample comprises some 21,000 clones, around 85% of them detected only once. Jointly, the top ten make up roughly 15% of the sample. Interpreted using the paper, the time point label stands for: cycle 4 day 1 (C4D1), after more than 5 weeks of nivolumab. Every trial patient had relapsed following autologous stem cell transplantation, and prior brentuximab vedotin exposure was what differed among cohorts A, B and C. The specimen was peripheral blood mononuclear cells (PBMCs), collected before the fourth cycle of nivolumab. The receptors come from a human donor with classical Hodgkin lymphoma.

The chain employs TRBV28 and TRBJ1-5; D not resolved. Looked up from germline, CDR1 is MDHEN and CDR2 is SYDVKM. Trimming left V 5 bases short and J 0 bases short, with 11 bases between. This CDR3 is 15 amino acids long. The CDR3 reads CASSPWSTSNQPQHF. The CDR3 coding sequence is TGTGCCAGCAGTCCATGGTCGACTAGCAATCAGCCCCAGCATTTT.

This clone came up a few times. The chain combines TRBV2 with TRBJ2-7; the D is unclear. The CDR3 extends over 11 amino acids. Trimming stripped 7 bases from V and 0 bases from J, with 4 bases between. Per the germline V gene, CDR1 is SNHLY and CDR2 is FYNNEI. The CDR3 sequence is CASTGSYEQYF. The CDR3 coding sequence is TGTGCCAGCACAGGCTCCTACGAGCAGTACTTC.

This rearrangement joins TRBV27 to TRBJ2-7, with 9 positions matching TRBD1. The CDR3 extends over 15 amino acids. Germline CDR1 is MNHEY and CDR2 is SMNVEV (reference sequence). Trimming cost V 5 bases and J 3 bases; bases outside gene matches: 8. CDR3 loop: CASSIGGQGLYEQYF. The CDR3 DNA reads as TGTGCCAGCAGTATTGGGGGACAGGGCCTCTACGAGCAGTACTTC.

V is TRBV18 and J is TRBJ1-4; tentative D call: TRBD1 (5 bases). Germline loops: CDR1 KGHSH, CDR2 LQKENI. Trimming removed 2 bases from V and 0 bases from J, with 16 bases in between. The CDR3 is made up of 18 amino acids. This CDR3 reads CASSPRAGNEATNEKLFF. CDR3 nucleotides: TGTGCCAGCTCACCAAGGGCAGGGAATGAGGCAACTAATGAAAAACTGTTTTTT.

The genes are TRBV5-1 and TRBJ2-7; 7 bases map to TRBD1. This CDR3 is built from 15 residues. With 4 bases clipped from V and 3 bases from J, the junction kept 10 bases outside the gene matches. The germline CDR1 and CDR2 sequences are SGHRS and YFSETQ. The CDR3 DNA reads TGCGCCAGCAGCCTAGGACAGGCACAAGGCTACGAGCAGTACTTC. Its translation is CASSLGQAQGYEQYF.

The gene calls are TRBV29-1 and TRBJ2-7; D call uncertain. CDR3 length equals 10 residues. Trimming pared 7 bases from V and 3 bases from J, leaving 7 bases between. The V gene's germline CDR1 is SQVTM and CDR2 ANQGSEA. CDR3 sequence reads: CSALNYEQYF. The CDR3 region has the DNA TGCAGCGCCCTCAACTACGAGCAGTACTTC.

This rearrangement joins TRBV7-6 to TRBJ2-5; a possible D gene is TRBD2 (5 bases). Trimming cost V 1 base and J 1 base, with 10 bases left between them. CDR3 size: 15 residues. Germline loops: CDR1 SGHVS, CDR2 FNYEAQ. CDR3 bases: TGTGCCAGCAGCTTAGAACCGGGGAGCCAAGAGACCCAGTACTTC. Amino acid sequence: CASSLEPGSQETQYF.

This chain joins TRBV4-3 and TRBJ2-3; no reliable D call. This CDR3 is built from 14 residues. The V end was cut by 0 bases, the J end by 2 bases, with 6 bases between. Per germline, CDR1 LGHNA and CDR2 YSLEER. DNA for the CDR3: TGCGCCAGCAGCCAAGAATCCTACACAGATACGCAGTATTTT. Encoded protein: CASSQESYTDTQYF.

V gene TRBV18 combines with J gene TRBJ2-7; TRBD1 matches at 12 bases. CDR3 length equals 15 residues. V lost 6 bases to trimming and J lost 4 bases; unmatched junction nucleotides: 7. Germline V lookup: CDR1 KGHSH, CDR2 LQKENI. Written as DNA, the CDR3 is TGTGCCAGCTCGGAAGGGACAGGGGGCGGATACGAGCAGTACTTC. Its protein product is CASSEGTGGGYEQYF.

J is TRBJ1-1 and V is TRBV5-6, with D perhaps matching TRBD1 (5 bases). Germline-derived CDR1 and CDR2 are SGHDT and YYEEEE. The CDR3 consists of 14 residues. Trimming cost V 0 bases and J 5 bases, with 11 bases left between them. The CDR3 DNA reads TGTGCCAGCAGCTTGGCTGGGGGTGGGACTGAAGCTTTCTTT. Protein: CASSLAGGGTEAFF.

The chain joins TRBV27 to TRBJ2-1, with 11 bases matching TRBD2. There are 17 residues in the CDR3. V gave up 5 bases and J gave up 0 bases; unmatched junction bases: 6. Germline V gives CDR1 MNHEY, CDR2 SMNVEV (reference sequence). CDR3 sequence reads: CASSQLTSGNSYNEQFF. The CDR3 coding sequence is TGTGCCAGCAGTCAGTTGACTAGCGGGAACTCCTACAATGAGCAGTTCTTC.

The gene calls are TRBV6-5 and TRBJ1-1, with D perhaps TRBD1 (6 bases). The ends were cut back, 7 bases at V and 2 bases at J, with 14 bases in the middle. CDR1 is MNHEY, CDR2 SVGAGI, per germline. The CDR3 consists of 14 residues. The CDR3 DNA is TGTGCCAGCATTGGCCGGGGGGGCAACACTGAAGCTTTCTTT. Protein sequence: CASIGRGGNTEAFF.

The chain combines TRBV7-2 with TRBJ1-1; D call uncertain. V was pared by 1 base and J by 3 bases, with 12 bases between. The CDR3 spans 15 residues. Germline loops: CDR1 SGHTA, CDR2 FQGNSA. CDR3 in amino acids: CASSLVSSGYTEAFF. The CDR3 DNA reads TGTGCCAGCAGCTTAGTTAGTTCCGGGTACACTGAAGCTTTCTTT.

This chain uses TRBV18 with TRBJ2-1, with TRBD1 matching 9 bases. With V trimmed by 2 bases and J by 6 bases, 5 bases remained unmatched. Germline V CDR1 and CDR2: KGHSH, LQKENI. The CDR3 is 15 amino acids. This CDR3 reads CASSPGTGSRNEQFF. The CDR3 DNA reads TGTGCCAGCTCACCAGGGACAGGGTCGCGCAATGAGCAGTTCTTC. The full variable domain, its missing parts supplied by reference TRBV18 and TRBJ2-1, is NAGVMQNPRHLVRRRGQEARLRCSPMKGHSHVYWYRQLPEEGLKFMVYLQKENIIDESGMPKERFSAEFPKEGPSILRIQQVVRGDSAAYFCASSPGTGSRNEQFFGPGTRLTVL.

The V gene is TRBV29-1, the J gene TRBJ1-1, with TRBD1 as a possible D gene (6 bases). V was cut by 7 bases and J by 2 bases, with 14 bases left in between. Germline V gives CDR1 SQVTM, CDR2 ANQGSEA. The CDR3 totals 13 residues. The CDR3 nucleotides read TGCAGCGGCCACAGGGCAGAAAACACTGAAGCTTTCTTT. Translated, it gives CSGHRAENTEAFF.

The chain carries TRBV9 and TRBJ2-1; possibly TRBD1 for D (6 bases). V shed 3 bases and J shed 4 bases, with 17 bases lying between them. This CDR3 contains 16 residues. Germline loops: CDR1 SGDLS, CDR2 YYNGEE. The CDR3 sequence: CASSGPRGGYYNEQFF. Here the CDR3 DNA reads TGTGCCAGCAGCGGCCCCAGGGGCGGGTATTACAATGAGCAGTTCTTC.

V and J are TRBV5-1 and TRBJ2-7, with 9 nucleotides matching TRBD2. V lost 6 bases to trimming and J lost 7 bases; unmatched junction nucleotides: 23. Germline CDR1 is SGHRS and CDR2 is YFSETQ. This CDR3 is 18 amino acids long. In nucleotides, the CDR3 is TGCGCCAGCACCCCCAAGGGTAAGCGGGAGGTAATCCCGGGGGAGCAGTACTTC. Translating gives CASTPKGKREVIPGEQYF. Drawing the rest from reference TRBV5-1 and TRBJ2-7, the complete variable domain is KAGVTQTPRYLIKTRGQQVTLSCSPISGHRSVSWYQQTPGQGLQFLFEYFSETQRNKGNFPGRFSGRQFSNSRSEMNVSTLELGDSALYLCASTPKGKREVIPGEQYFGPGTRLTVT.

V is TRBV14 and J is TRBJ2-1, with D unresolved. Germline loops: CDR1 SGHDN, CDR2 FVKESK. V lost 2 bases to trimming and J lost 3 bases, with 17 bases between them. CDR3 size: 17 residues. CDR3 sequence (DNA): TGTGCCAGCAGCCAAATATTTTCTCGTGGATTCTACAATGAGCAGTTCTTC. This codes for CASSQIFSRGFYNEQFF. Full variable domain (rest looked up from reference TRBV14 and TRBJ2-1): EAGVTQFPSHSVIEKGQTVTLRCDPISGHDNLYWYRRVMGKEIKFLLHFVKESKQDESGMPNNRFLAERTGGTYSTLKVQPAELEDSGVYFCASSQIFSRGFYNEQFFGPGTRLTVL.

The CDR3 here is CAIRRGFEAYEQYF. DNA for the CDR3: TGTGCCATCAGGAGGGGCTTCGAAGCCTACGAGCAGTACTTC. The rearrangement links TRBV10-3 to TRBJ2-7; either TRBD1 or TRBD2 may fit D (5 bases each). This CDR3 is 14 amino acids long. The V gene lost 6 bases and the J gene lost 2 bases, with 14 bases spanning the gap. Looked up from germline, CDR1 is ENHRY and CDR2 is SYGVKD.

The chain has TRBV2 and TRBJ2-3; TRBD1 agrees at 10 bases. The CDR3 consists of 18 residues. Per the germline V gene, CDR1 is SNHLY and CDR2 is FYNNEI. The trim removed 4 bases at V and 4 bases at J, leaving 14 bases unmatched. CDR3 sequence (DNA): TGTGCCAGCAGTGTTTTGCAGCCGGGACAGGGGAGCGCAGATACGCAGTATTTT. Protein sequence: CASSVLQPGQGSADTQYF.

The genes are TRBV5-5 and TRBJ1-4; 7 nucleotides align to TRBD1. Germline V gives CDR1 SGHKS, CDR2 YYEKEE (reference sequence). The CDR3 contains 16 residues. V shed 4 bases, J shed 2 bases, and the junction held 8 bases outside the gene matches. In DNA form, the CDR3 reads TGTGCCAGCAGCGTTGGGACAGCGACTACTAATGAAAAACTGTTTTTT. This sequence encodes CASSVGTATTNEKLFF.

The CDR3 protein is CASSREGRSTDTQYF. CDR3 nucleotide sequence: TGTGCCAGCAGCCGGGAGGGCCGAAGCACAGATACGCAGTATTTT. The V call is TRBV11-1, the J call TRBJ2-3; 8 bases match TRBD2. Unmatched junction bases numbered 4, after V lost 5 bases and J lost 0 bases. CDR1 is SGHAT and CDR2 is FQDESV in the germline V gene (reference sequence). The CDR3 covers 15 residues.